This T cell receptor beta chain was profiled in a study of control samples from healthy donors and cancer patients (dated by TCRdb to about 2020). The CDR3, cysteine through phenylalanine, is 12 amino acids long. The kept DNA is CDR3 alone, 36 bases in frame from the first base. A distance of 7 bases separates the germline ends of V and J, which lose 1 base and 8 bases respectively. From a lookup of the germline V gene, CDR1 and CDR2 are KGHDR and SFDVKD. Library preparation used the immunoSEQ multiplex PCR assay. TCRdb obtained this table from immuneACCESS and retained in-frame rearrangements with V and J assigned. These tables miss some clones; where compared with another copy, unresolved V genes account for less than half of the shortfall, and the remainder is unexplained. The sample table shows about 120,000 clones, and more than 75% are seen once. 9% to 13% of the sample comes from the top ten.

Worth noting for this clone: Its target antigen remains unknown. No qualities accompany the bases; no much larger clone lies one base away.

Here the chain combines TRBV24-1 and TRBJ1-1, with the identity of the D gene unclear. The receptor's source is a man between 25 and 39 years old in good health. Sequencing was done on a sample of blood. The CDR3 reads CATSDFGREAFF. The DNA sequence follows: TGTGCCACCAGTGATTTCGGGCGGGAAGCTTTCTTT.